Below are 6 T cell receptor beta chains sequenced from a single sample in a study of shared T cell receptors in the human thymus (dated by TCRdb to the early 2020s). The protocol used for the library was the immunoSEQ multiplex PCR assay. TCRdb retrieved this table from immuneACCESS and kept in-frame rearrangements only. Not all clones are present; in checked studies, unresolved V genes account for under half, and no reason is known for the remainder. The sample includes about 380,000 clones, with about 95% observed a single time. Approximately 0.02% of the sample lies in the top ten. The sample consisted of thymocytes. These receptors all come from a human donor.

In this sample, this clone turned up once. V gene TRBV7-6 combines with J gene TRBJ2-1; 9 bases are a match to TRBD1. Germline V gene data show CDR1 as SGHVS and CDR2 as FNYEAQ. After removal of 3 bases from V and 8 bases from J, the junction contained 20 bases not matched to a gene. The CDR3 covers 19 residues. The DNA for the CDR3 is TGTGCCAGCAGCTTCGGTCGGGGTATCAGGGACAGGGAGGACGATGAGCAGTTCTTC. This codes for CASSFGRGIRDREDDEQFF.

CDR3 DNA: TGCAGCGTGGCAAGCCGCCGGTATGGCTACACCTTC. The encoded protein is CSVASRRYGYTF. V usage is TRBV29-1 and J usage is TRBJ1-2; D gene unclear. Germline CDR1 reads SQVTM; CDR2 reads ANQGSEA. Trimming stripped 6 bases from V and 5 bases from J, with 13 bases between. The CDR3 runs 12 residues. The whole variable domain, filled in from reference TRBV29-1 and TRBJ1-2, reads SAVISQKPSRDICQRGTSLTIQCQVDSQVTMMFWYRQQPGQSLTLIATANQGSEATYESGFVIDKFPISRPNLTFSTLTVSNMSPEDSSIYLCSVASRRYGYTFGSGTRLTVV.

This clone appeared once. The gene calls are TRBV5-4 and TRBJ2-4; 8 nucleotides align to TRBD2. CDR1 and CDR2 (germline): SGHNT, YYREEE (reference sequence). After removal of 4 bases from V and 4 bases from J, the junction contained 19 bases not matched to a gene. The CDR3 consists of 19 residues. The CDR3 DNA sequence: TGTGCCAGCAGCCAGGGGCACCTTAGGCTAGCGGGCTCGAAAAACATTCAGTACTTC. Protein product: CASSQGHLRLAGSKNIQYF.

This chain uses TRBV10-3 with TRBJ1-1; 7 bases map to TRBD1. The CDR3 is 15 amino acids. The trim removed 4 bases at V and 1 base at J, leaving 6 bases unmatched. CDR1 ENHRY and CDR2 SYGVKD come from the germline V gene. CDR3 nucleotides: TGTGCCATCAGTGGCCGGGACAGCCAGAACACTGAAGCTTTCTTT. It yields the protein CAISGRDSQNTEAFF.

The chain uses TRBV7-2 and TRBJ2-1; TRBD1 agrees at 9 bases. J lost 4 bases, V lost 1 base, and 5 bases had no gene match. From germline, CDR1 is SGHTA and CDR2 FQGNSA. The CDR3 totals 16 residues. The CDR3 spells CASSLVGQGQYNEQFF. CDR3 coding DNA: TGTGCCAGCAGCTTAGTGGGACAGGGCCAATACAATGAGCAGTTCTTC.

The chain joins TRBV11-1 to TRBJ1-2, with TRBD1 as a possible D gene (6 bases). The CDR3 totals 15 residues. Trimming removed 5 bases at V and 2 bases at J, with 15 bases between. The germline CDR1 and CDR2 sequences are SGHAT and FQDESV (reference sequence). The DNA for the CDR3 is TGTGCCAGCAGCGCATACAGGGTGGAAAACTATGGCTACACCTTC. Translating gives CASSAYRVENYGYTF.